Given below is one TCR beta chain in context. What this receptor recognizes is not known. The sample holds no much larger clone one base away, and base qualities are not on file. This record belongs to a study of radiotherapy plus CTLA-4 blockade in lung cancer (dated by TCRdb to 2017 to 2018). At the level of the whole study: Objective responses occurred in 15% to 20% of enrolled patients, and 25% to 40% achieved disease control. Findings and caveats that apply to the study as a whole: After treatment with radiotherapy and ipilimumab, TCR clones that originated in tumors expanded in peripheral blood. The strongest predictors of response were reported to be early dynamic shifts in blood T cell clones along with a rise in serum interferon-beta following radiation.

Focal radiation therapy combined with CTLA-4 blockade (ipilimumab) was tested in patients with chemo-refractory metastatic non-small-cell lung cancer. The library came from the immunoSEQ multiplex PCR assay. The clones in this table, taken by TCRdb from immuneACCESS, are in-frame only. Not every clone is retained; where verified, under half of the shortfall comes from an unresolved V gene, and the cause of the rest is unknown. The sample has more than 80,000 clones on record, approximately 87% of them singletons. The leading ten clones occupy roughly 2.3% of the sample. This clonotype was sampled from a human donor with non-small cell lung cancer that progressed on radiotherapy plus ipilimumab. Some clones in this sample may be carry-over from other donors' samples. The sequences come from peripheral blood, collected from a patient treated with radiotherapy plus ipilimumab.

The CDR3: CASSFTGTPLHF. The bases read TGTGCCAGCAGTTTCACCGGCACACCCCTCCACTTT. The V gene is TRBV27 and the J gene is TRBJ1-6, with an unclear D gene assignment. CDR1 and CDR2 are read off the germline V gene (reference sequence) as MNHEY and SMNVEV. The cysteine opens and the phenylalanine closes a CDR3 of 12 amino acids. Just the 36-base CDR3 DNA is kept, in frame starting at base 1. The V end loses 3 bases and the J end loses 11 bases, and a stretch of 8 bases separates them.